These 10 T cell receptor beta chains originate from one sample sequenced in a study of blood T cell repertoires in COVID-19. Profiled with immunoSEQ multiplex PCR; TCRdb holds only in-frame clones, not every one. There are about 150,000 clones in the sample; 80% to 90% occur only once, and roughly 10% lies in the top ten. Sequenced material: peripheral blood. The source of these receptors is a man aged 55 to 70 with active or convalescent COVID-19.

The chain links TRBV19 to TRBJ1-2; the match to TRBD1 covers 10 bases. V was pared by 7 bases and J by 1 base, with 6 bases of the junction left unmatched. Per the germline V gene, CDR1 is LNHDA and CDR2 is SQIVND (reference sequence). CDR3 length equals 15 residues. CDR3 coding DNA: TGTGCCAGTACGACCGGGACAGGGGTTAACTATGGCTACACCTTC. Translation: CASTTGTGVNYGYTF.

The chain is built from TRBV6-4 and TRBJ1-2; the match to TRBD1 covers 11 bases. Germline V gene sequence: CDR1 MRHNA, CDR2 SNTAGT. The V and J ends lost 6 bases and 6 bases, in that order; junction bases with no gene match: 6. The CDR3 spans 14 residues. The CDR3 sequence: CASSRGQGANGYTF. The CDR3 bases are TGTGCCAGCAGCCGCGGACAGGGGGCGAATGGCTACACCTTC.

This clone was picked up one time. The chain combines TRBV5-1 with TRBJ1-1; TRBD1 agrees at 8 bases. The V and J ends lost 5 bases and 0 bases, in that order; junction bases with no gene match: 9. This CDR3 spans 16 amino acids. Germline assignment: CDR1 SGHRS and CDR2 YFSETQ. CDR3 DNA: TGCGCCAGCAGGCGCACAGGGGGATGGGTGAACACTGAAGCTTTCTTT. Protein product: CASRRTGGWVNTEAFF.

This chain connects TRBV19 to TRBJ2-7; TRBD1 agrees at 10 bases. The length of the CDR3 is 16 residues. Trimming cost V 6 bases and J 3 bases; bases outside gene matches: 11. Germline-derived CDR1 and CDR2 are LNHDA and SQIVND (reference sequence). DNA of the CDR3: TGTGCCAGTAGCACGGGACAGGGGAAGCGGAGCTACGAGCAGTACTTC. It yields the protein CASSTGQGKRSYEQYF.

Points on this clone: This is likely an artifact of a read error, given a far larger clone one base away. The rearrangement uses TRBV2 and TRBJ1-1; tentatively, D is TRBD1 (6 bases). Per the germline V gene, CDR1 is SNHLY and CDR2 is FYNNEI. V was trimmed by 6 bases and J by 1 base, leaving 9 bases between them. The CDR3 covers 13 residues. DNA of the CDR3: TGTGCCAGCAGGTACAGGGAGAACACTGAAGCTTTCTTT. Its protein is CASRYRENTEAFF.

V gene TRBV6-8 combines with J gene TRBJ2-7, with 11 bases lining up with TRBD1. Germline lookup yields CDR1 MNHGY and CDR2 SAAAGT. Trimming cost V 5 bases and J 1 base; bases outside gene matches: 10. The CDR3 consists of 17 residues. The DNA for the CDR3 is TGTGCCAGCAGTCTCGCCGGGGGACAGGGGGAGTCCTACGAGCAGTACTTC. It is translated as CASSLAGGQGESYEQYF.

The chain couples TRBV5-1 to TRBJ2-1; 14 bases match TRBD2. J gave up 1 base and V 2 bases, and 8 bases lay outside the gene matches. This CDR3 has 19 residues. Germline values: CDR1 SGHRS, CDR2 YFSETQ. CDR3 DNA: TGCGCCAGCAGCTTCCCGACTAGCGGGAGGGCCGGTTCCTACAATGAGCAGTTCTTC. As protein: CASSFPTSGRAGSYNEQFF.

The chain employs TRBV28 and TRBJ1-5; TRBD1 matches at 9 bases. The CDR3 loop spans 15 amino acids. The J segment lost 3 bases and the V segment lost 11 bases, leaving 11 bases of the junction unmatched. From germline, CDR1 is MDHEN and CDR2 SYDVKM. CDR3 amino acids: CAGRRTGAYNQPQHF. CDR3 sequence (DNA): TGTGCCGGAAGAAGGACAGGGGCATACAATCAGCCCCAGCATTTT.

In DNA, the CDR3 is TGTGCAGCGGGGGGGAATAACTATGGCTACACCTTC. It translates to CAAGGNNYGYTF. The chain couples TRBV6-6 to TRBJ1-2; perhaps TRBD1 as D (5 bases). CDR3 length: 12 amino acids. Germline CDR1 MNHNY, CDR2 SVGAGI (reference sequence).

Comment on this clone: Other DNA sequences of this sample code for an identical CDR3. The CDR3: CASSLWAGGTDTQYF. Here the CDR3 DNA reads TGTGCCAGCAGTTTATGGGCGGGGGGCACAGATACGCAGTATTTT. This rearrangement joins TRBV28 to TRBJ2-3; the match to TRBD2 covers 7 bases. The CDR3 loop spans 15 amino acids. Germline V gene data show CDR1 as MDHEN and CDR2 as SYDVKM. The V segment lost 0 bases and the J segment 1 base; nucleotides outside the gene matches: 1.